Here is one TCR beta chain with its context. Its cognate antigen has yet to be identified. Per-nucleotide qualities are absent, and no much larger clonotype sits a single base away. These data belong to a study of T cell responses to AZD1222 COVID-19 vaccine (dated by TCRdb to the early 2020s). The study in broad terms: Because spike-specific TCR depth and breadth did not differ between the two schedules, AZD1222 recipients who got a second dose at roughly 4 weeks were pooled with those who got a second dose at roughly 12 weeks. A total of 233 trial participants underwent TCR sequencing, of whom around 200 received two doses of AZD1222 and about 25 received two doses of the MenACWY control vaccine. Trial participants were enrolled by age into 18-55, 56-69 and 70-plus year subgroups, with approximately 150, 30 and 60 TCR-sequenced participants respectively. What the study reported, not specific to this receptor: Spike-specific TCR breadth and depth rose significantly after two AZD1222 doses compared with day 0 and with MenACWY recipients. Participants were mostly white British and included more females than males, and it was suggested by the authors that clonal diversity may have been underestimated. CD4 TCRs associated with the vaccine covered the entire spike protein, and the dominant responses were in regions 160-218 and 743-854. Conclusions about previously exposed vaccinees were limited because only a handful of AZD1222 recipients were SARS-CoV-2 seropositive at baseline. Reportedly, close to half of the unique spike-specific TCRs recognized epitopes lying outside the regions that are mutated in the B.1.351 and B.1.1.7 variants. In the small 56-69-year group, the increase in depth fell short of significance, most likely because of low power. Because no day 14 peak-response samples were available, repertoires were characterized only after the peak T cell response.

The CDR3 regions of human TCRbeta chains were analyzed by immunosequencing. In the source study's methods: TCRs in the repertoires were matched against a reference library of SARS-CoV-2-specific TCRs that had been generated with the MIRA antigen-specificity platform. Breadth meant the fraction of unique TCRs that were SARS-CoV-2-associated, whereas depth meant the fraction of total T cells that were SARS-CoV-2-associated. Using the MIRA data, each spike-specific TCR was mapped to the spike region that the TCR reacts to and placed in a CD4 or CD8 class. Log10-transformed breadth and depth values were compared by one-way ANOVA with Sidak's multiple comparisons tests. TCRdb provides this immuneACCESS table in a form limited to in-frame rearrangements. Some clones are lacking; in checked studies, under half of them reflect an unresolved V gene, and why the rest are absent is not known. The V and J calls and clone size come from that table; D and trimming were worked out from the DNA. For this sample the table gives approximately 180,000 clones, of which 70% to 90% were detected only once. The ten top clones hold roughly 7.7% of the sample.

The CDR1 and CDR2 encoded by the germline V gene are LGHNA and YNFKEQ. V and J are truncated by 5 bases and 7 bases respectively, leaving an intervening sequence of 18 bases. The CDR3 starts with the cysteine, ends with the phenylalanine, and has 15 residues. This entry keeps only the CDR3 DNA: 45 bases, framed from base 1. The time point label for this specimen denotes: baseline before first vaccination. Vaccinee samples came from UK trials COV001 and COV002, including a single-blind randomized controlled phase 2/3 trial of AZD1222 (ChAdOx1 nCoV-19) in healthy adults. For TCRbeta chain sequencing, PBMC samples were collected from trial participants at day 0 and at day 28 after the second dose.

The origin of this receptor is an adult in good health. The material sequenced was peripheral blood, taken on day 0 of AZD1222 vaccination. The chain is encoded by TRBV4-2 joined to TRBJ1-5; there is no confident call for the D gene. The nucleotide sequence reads TGTGCCAGCAGCGCTGAGGACTACACGGCACAGCCCCAGCATTTT. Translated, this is CASSAEDYTAQPQHF.